The 29 T cell receptor beta chains presented below share a single source sample, sequenced in a study of blood T cell repertoires in COVID-19. Here immunoSEQ multiplex PCR was the method, and the copy in TCRdb shows in-frame clones only, minus some. This sample has approximately 120,000 clones, with 86% found just once. The sample comprised peripheral blood. These receptors were taken from a human donor in a cohort sampled during active COVID-19.

The rearrangement joins TRBV24-1 to TRBJ2-6; maybe TRBD1 (5 bases). The length of the CDR3 is 17 residues. V lost 4 bases and J lost 0, with 12 bases in between. Germline values: CDR1 KGHDR, CDR2 SFDVKD. CDR3 region: CATSDQSDSSGANVLTF. The CDR3 region has the DNA TGTGCCACCAGTGACCAATCCGACAGCTCTGGGGCCAACGTCCTGACTTTC.

V gene TRBV6-1 combines with J gene TRBJ2-5; D might be TRBD2 (5 bases). The germline V gene encodes CDR1 MNHNS and CDR2 SASEGT. The CDR3 is made up of 19 amino acids. Trimming took off 0 bases at V and 1 base at J, with 21 bases between the two ends. Here the CDR3 reads CASSEAGGSGPPGQETQYF. CDR3 DNA sequence: TGTGCCAGCAGTGAAGCGGGTGGGAGCGGACCGCCCGGCCAAGAGACCCAGTACTTC.

V usage is TRBV5-1 and J usage is TRBJ2-4; 7 positions match TRBD1. Germline values: CDR1 SGHRS, CDR2 YFSETQ. This CDR3 comprises 16 residues. The V segment lost 6 bases and the J segment 8 bases; nucleotides outside the gene matches: 17. Written as DNA, the CDR3 is TGCGCCAGCAACCTCGGGCTGGGAACAGGGGTGGACATTCAGTACTTC. Translated: CASNLGLGTGVDIQYF.

V and J are TRBV19 and TRBJ2-1; 11 bases are a match to TRBD2. V dropped 6 bases and J dropped 8; count of bases not matched to a gene: 9. The CDR3 is 15 residues long. Germline CDR1 LNHDA, CDR2 SQIVND (reference sequence). The CDR3 DNA sequence: TGTGCCAGTAGCTTAGCGGGAGGGCTAGGGTATGAGCAGTTCTTC. Translated, it gives CASSLAGGLGYEQFF.

The genes are TRBV7-9 and TRBJ1-2; D not certain. The germline V and J ends were trimmed by 9 bases and 5 bases, with 19 bases remaining between them. Germline V gene lookup returns CDR1 SEHNR and CDR2 FQNEAQ (reference sequence). This CDR3 has 14 amino acids. CDR3 loop: CASSILGGEYGYTF. DNA for the CDR3: TGTGCCAGTTCGATTCTAGGCGGGGAATATGGCTACACCTTC.

The rearrangement joins TRBV9 to TRBJ2-1; 7 bases are shared with TRBD1. From germline, CDR1 is SGDLS and CDR2 YYNGEE. Trimming at V came to 0 bases and at J to 4 bases, leaving 4 bases not matched to a gene. CDR3 length: 15 residues. The CDR3 DNA reads as TGTGCCAGCAGCGTAGCCGGGACAGTTTACAATGAGCAGTTCTTC. This sequence encodes CASSVAGTVYNEQFF.

The chain links TRBV7-2 to TRBJ2-4; possible D gene TRBD2, 5 bases. Trimming cost V 3 bases and J 15 bases, with 15 bases left between them. Per the germline V gene, CDR1 is SGHTA and CDR2 is FQGNSA. CDR3 length: 12 residues. The CDR3 DNA reads TGTGCCAGCAGCTTGAGTAGACGGGAAAGGTACTTC. Translating gives CASSLSRRERYF.

V usage is TRBV18 and J usage is TRBJ2-4, with 9 bases fitting TRBD1. Trimming took 5 bases from V and 7 from J; bases not matched to a gene: 6. This CDR3 has 14 residues. CDR1 KGHSH and CDR2 LQKENI come from the germline V gene. The CDR3 reads CASSRTGEGNIQYF. The CDR3 DNA follows: TGTGCCAGCTCAAGGACAGGGGAAGGCAACATTCAGTACTTC.

V and J are TRBV12-5 and TRBJ2-3; 8 nucleotides align to TRBD2. With V trimmed by 5 bases and J by 2 bases, 6 bases remained unmatched. This CDR3 has 15 amino acids. Germline V gene lookup returns CDR1 LGHNT and CDR2 FRNRAP. This CDR3 is CASGAGGRYTDTQYF. In DNA, the CDR3 is TGTGCTAGTGGTGCGGGAGGCAGGTACACAGATACGCAGTATTTT.

V is TRBV27 and J is TRBJ1-2, with D tentatively TRBD1 (6 bases). The germline V gene encodes CDR1 MNHEY and CDR2 SMNVEV (reference sequence). Trimming shortened V by 4 bases and J by 0 bases, and 9 bases separated the two germline ends. The CDR3 length is 14 residues. The CDR3 reads CASSSRTANYGYTF. The CDR3 DNA reads TGTGCCAGCAGTTCACGGACAGCTAACTATGGCTACACCTTC.

This chain links TRBV7-6 with TRBJ2-1; TRBD1 might be the D (6 bases). There are 18 residues in the CDR3. Germline-derived CDR1 and CDR2 are SGHVS and FNYEAQ. V was shortened by 5 bases and J by 3 bases, with 23 bases between the two germline ends. The CDR3 coding sequence is TGTGCCAGCAGCGCACCCCAAACCGGGACAAACGTCTACAATGAGCAGTTCTTC. Its protein is CASSAPQTGTNVYNEQFF.

The chain's CDR3 is CASSRGTGGGGNTEAFF. The CDR3 DNA is TGTGCCAGCAGCCGCGGGACAGGGGGCGGAGGGAACACTGAAGCTTTCTTT. The J gene is TRBJ1-1, the V gene TRBV5-4, with 12 bases matching TRBD1. There are 17 residues in the CDR3. Germline V gives CDR1 SGHNT, CDR2 YYREEE (reference sequence). V dropped 4 bases and J dropped 1; count of bases not matched to a gene: 8.

This rearrangement joins TRBV5-5 to TRBJ2-2, with D maybe TRBD2 (6 bases). CDR3 size: 16 residues. Trimming stripped 4 bases from V and 7 bases from J, with 20 bases between. CDR1 and CDR2 from the germline V gene are SGHKS and YYEKEE (reference sequence). CDR3 region: CASSPKPRLVGGELFF. CDR3 sequence (DNA): TGTGCCAGCAGCCCAAAACCCCGACTAGTCGGCGGGGAGCTGTTTTTT.

This chain uses TRBV18 with TRBJ2-4; tentative D call: TRBD2 (7 bases). The CDR3 totals 16 residues. Trimming cost V 3 bases and J 8 bases, with 20 bases left between them. Germline values: CDR1 KGHSH, CDR2 LQKENI. CDR3 DNA: TGTGCCAGCTCACCGCAATCGGGACATGGGGGGGACATTCAGTACTTC. Amino acids: CASSPQSGHGGDIQYF.

This sequence joins TRBV5-1 and TRBJ2-2, with D possibly matching TRBD1 (6 bases). The V gene's germline CDR1 is SGHRS and CDR2 YFSETQ. The V end lost 1 base, the J end lost 1 base, and 8 bases lay between the germline ends. The CDR3 covers 15 residues. The CDR3 loop reads CASSLRTENTGELFF. CDR3 nucleotide sequence: TGCGCCAGCAGCTTGAGGACAGAGAACACCGGGGAGCTGTTTTTT.

The chain has TRBV6-5 and TRBJ2-1, with TRBD1 matching over 10 bases. Germline values: CDR1 MNHEY, CDR2 SVGAGI. The CDR3 is 15 residues long. V lost 5 bases, J lost 6 bases, and 7 bases stayed unmatched. The CDR3 DNA reads as TGTGCCAGCAGTCCAGACAGGGGGCTTCCCAATGAGCAGTTCTTC. It codes for CASSPDRGLPNEQFF.

This sequence joins TRBV7-2 and TRBJ2-3; maybe TRBD2 (5 bases). Germline CDR1 reads SGHTA; CDR2 reads FQGNSA. The germline V and J ends were trimmed by 6 bases and 7 bases, with 20 bases remaining between them. The CDR3 totals 15 residues. In DNA form, the CDR3 reads TGTGCCAGCAGTCGCGAGGTGTTGGGAGCCTATACGCAGTATTTT. It encodes CASSREVLGAYTQYF.

The chain employs TRBV4-3 and TRBJ2-2; TRBD2 matches 8 bases. V was pared by 4 bases and J by 5 bases, with 9 bases of the junction left unmatched. Germline-derived CDR1 and CDR2 are LGHNA and YSLEER. The CDR3 is made up of 16 amino acids. The CDR3 DNA is TGCGCCAGCAGCCGCCAAGACGGGAGGGGGACCGGGGAGCTGTTTTTT. It translates to CASSRQDGRGTGELFF.

The chain employs TRBV6-1 and TRBJ1-1; 8 positions match TRBD1. Per the germline V gene, CDR1 is MNHNS and CDR2 is SASEGT. The CDR3 is 15 amino acids. V shed 2 bases and J 5 bases; nucleotides not matched to a gene: 7. CDR3 in amino acids: CASSEWPRGLTEAFF. The CDR3 DNA follows: TGTGCCAGCAGTGAATGGCCCAGGGGGCTGACTGAAGCTTTCTTT.

A note on this clone: Compared with germline, one end of the junction differs, possibly owing to a read error. The chain has TRBV7-7 and TRBJ2-3; 13 bases fit TRBD2. The CDR3 totals 17 residues. The germline CDR1 and CDR2 sequences are SSHAT and FNYEAQ (reference sequence). The CDR3 DNA follows: TGTGCTAGCAGCCCCTGGGGGACTAGCGGGATCACAGATACGCAGTATTTT. Its translation: CASSPWGTSGITDTQYF.

The CDR3 sequence: CASSRGSENEKLFF. In nucleotides, the CDR3 is TGCGCCAGCAGCCGCGGGAGTGAGAATGAAAAACTGTTTTTT. V gene TRBV5-1 combines with J gene TRBJ1-4, with D unresolved. CDR3 length: 14 amino acids. The germline V gene encodes CDR1 SGHRS and CDR2 YFSETQ. V lost 4 bases to trimming and J lost 5 bases, with 12 bases between them.

The chain is built from TRBV5-6 and TRBJ2-7; a possible D gene is TRBD2 (5 bases). The CDR3 loop spans 14 amino acids. Trimming left V 0 bases short and J 1 base short, with 8 bases between. CDR1 is SGHDT, CDR2 YYEEEE, per germline. The CDR3 DNA follows: TGTGCCAGCAGCTTGGGAGGGCTTTCCTACGAGCAGTACTTC. Protein sequence: CASSLGGLSYEQYF.

The chain couples TRBV18 to TRBJ1-1; a possible D gene is TRBD1 (5 bases). V gave up 2 bases and J gave up 11 bases, with 15 bases separating them. Per germline, CDR1 KGHSH and CDR2 LQKENI. The CDR3 runs to 13 residues. CDR3 loop: CASSPTGDRVAFF. In nucleotides, the CDR3 is TGTGCCAGCTCACCAACGGGGGACCGAGTGGCTTTCTTT. Filled out from reference TRBV18 and TRBJ1-1, the complete variable domain reads NAGVMQNPRHLVRRRGQEARLRCSPMKGHSHVYWYRQLPEEGLKFMVYLQKENIIDESGMPKERFSAEFPKEGPSILRIQQVVRGDSAAYFCASSPTGDRVAFFGQGTRLTVV.

For the CDR3, the DNA is TGTGCCAGCAGCCCTAGCGGCTACAGCACAGATACGCAGTATTTT. This translates into CASSPSGYSTDTQYF. V and J are TRBV7-6 and TRBJ2-3; 7 bases map to TRBD2. The V and J ends lost 5 bases and 0 bases, in that order; junction bases with no gene match: 5. The length of the CDR3 is 15 residues. CDR1 is SGHVS and CDR2 is FNYEAQ in the germline V gene.

The rearrangement links TRBV27 to TRBJ1-2; 7 bases agree with TRBD1. CDR3 size: 15 residues. With 3 bases clipped from V and 5 bases from J, the junction kept 9 bases outside the gene matches. The V gene's germline CDR1 is MNHEY and CDR2 SMNVEV (reference sequence). CDR3 DNA sequence: TGTGCCAGCAGTTTGAGGGGGCGAATGAGTTATGGCTACACCTTC. It is translated as CASSLRGRMSYGYTF.

The chain uses TRBV5-1 and TRBJ2-2; D is undetermined. The CDR3 has 15 residues. Trimming removed 0 bases at V and 3 bases at J, with 9 bases between. Germline lookup yields CDR1 SGHRS and CDR2 YFSETQ. The CDR3 DNA is TGCGCCAGCAGCTTGGCGGCTAGTGACACCGGGGAGCTGTTTTTT. Its protein product is CASSLAASDTGELFF.

This clone has only one observation. The rearrangement joins TRBV10-1 to TRBJ2-3; tentatively, D is TRBD1 (6 bases). The CDR3 has 16 amino acids. The V end lost 3 bases, the J end lost 2 bases, and 15 bases lay between the germline ends. Germline CDR1 WNHNN, CDR2 SYGVQD (reference sequence). This chain's CDR3 is CASSDLGQSDTDTQYF. The CDR3 DNA sequence: TGCGCCAGCAGTGACCTCGGACAGTCAGACACAGATACGCAGTATTTT.

This chain connects TRBV7-2 to TRBJ2-7; possible D gene TRBD1, 6 bases. Trimming removed 6 bases at V and 1 base at J, with 16 bases between. Germline V lookup: CDR1 SGHTA, CDR2 FQGNSA. The CDR3 runs to 15 residues. The CDR3, as DNA: TGTGCCAGCAGTTTACAGGGATTACCGTCCTACGAGCAGTACTTC. It is translated as CASSLQGLPSYEQYF.

V and J are TRBV5-1 and TRBJ2-3; D is possibly TRBD1 (5 bases). This CDR3 is built from 15 residues. Per the germline V gene, CDR1 is SGHRS and CDR2 is YFSETQ. V dropped 3 bases and J dropped 0 bases, with 11 bases sitting between them. The CDR3 spells CASSSNYRSTDTQYF. In DNA, the CDR3 is TGCGCCAGCAGCTCAAACTACAGGAGCACAGATACGCAGTATTTT.